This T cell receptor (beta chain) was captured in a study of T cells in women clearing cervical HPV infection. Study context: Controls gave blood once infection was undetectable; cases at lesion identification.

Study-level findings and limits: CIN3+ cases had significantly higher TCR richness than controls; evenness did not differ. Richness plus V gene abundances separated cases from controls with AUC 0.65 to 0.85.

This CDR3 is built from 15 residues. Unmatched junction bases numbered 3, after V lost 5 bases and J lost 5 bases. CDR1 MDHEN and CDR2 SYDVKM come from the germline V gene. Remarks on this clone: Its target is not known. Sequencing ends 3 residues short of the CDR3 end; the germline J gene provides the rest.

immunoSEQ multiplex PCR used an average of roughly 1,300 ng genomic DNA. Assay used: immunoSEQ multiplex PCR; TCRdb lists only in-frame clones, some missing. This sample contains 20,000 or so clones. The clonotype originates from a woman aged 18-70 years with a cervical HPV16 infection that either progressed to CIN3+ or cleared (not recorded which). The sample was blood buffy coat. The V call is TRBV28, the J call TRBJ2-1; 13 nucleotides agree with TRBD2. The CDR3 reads CASSTGTSGNNEQFF. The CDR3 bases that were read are TGTGCCAGCAGTACCGGGACTAGCGGGAACAATGAG.